One and the same sample provided the 28 T cell receptor beta chains below, sequenced in a study of T-cell memory formation after mild COVID-19. One entry per CDR3 protein results from TCRdb running MiXCR on the 5' RACE reads. The data contain around 320,000 distinct CDR3 sequences, around 30% of them singletons. The sample was PBMCs or a T cell subset sorted from them (not recorded which). The source of these receptors is an adult woman who had mild COVID-19 (a few samples of this study predate the infection). Cell type and time point are not known.

V and J are TRBV5-1 and TRBJ2-1, with TRBD2 as a possible D gene (6 bases). Trimming took off 2 bases at V and 8 bases at J, with 14 bases between the two ends. Germline-derived CDR1 and CDR2 are SGHRS and YFSETQ. CDR3 size: 14 residues. DNA for the CDR3: TGCGCCAGCAGCTTCCGGGGGTCGGGCGATGAGCAGTTCTTC. It codes for CASSFRGSGDEQFF.

The chain uses TRBV7-3 and TRBJ2-3, with D maybe TRBD1 (5 bases). The CDR3 consists of 14 residues. Germline CDR1 reads SGHTA; CDR2 reads FQGTGA. The V gene lost 0 bases and the J gene lost 7 bases, with 11 bases spanning the gap. The CDR3 sequence: CASSLTLTANTQYF. The CDR3, as DNA: TGTGCCAGCAGCTTAACGCTGACAGCAAATACGCAGTATTTT.

The V gene is TRBV12-3 or TRBV12-4, the J gene TRBJ1-4; TRBD1 is a possible D gene (5 bases). V shed 5 bases and J shed 5 bases, with 15 bases lying between them. This CDR3 has 15 residues. The DNA of the CDR3 is TGTGCCAGCAGTCTAGGGGACCGAGGAAATGAAAAACTGTTTTTT. As protein: CASSLGDRGNEKLFF.

The V and J genes are TRBV19 and TRBJ1-1, with D possibly TRBD1 on 6 matching bases. Trimming shortened V by 5 bases and J by 1 base, and 14 bases separated the two germline ends. Germline V CDR1 and CDR2: LNHDA, SQIVND (reference sequence). The length of the CDR3 is 15 residues. CDR3 protein: CASSHETTGNTEAFF. The CDR3 region has the DNA TGTGCCAGTAGTCACGAGACGACAGGGAACACTGAAGCTTTCTTT.

This clonotype has a count of ten or more. The gene calls are TRBV19 and TRBJ2-6; the D is unclear. V lost 6 bases and J 0 bases, leaving 9 bases between the germline ends. CDR3 length equals 15 residues. Germline CDR1 LNHDA, CDR2 SQIVND (reference sequence). This chain's CDR3 is CASRKDHSGANVLTF. CDR3 nucleotide sequence: TGTGCCAGTAGGAAAGACCACTCTGGGGCCAACGTCCTGACTTTC.

This clonotype was detected only a few times. The V gene is TRBV9, the J gene TRBJ2-1, with 7 bases lining up with TRBD1. This CDR3 has 15 amino acids. From germline, CDR1 is SGDLS and CDR2 YYNGEE. V was pared by 0 bases and J by 3 bases, with 3 bases of the junction left unmatched. CDR3 bases: TGTGCCAGCAGCGTAGCCACAGGGGACTACAATGAGCAGTTCTTC. This gives the protein CASSVATGDYNEQFF.

The chain uses TRBV9 and TRBJ2-1; 10 bases map to TRBD1. Germline CDR1 is SGDLS and CDR2 is YYNGEE. This CDR3 comprises 16 residues. J gave up 8 bases and V 2 bases, and 10 bases lay outside the gene matches. The CDR3 loop reads CASSVTPGTGVDEQFF. The CDR3 DNA is TGTGCCAGCAGCGTGACACCCGGGACAGGGGTAGATGAGCAGTTCTTC.

This clonotype was detected ten times or more. The chain uses TRBV12-3 or TRBV12-4 and TRBJ2-2, with D perhaps TRBD1 or TRBD2 (5 bases each). V shed 5 bases and J shed 6 bases, with 19 bases lying between them. The CDR3 has 16 amino acids. CDR3 in amino acids: CASSRMGTFVPGELFF. For the CDR3, the DNA is TGTGCCAGCAGTAGAATGGGGACGTTTGTCCCCGGGGAGCTGTTTTTT.

In this sample, this clonotype turned up once. This rearrangement joins TRBV24-1 to TRBJ2-5, with D maybe TRBD2 (5 bases). In germline, CDR1 is KGHDR, CDR2 SFDVKD. With 6 bases removed from V and 3 bases from J, the gap between germline ends came to 13 bases. CDR3 size: 14 residues. The CDR3 region is CATSRARAEETQYF. The CDR3 DNA follows: TGTGCCACCAGTCGGGCCAGAGCGGAAGAGACCCAGTACTTC.

DNA for the CDR3: TGTGCCAGTAGTCGGCGTACAGGGGGCTCCTACAATGAGCAGTTCTTC. As protein: CASSRRTGGSYNEQFF. The gene calls are TRBV19 and TRBJ2-1; 8 bases agree with TRBD1. The CDR3 has 16 residues. The V segment lost 5 bases and the J segment 0 bases; nucleotides outside the gene matches: 6. CDR1 and CDR2 from the germline V gene are LNHDA and SQIVND (reference sequence).

This chain joins TRBV9 and TRBJ1-1; D remains unclear. This CDR3 region has 10 residues. The V end lost 5 bases, the J end lost 2 bases, and 1 base lay between the germline ends. Germline CDR1 SGDLS, CDR2 YYNGEE. CDR3 nucleotides: TGTGCCAGCAGTAACACTGAAGCTTTCTTT. Protein sequence: CASSNTEAFF.

This clonotype has just a few counts. The genes are TRBV20-1 and TRBJ2-7; a weak D match, TRBD1 (6 bases). Germline CDR1 DFQATT, CDR2 SNEGSKA (reference sequence). The length of the CDR3 is 15 residues. V was shortened by 3 bases and J by 1 base, with 16 bases between the two germline ends. CDR3 sequence reads: CSARGFGQGSYEQYF. The CDR3 coding sequence is TGCAGTGCTAGGGGGTTCGGCCAGGGGTCCTACGAGCAGTACTTC.

The chain recombines TRBV7-2 with TRBJ1-4, with D tentatively TRBD1 (6 bases). Germline CDR1 and CDR2: SGHTA and FQGNSA. V shed 5 bases and J shed 11 bases, with 12 bases lying between them. CDR3 length equals 12 residues. CDR3 loop: CASSPSGVKLFF. The CDR3 region has the DNA TGTGCCAGCAGCCCATCAGGGGTGAAACTGTTTTTT.

The rearrangement uses TRBV6-2 or TRBV6-3 and TRBJ2-3; possibly TRBD1 or TRBD2 for D (5 bases each). This CDR3 comprises 15 residues. V lost 7 bases to trimming and J lost 2 bases, with 16 bases between them. Looked up from germline, CDR1 is MNHEY and CDR2 is SVGEGT. The CDR3 DNA is TGTGCCAGCAACTACGGTCGAGGGGCCACAGATACGCAGTATTTT. Amino acids: CASNYGRGATDTQYF.

The chain employs TRBV2 and TRBJ2-1; 7 bases are a match to TRBD2. The CDR3 is 15 residues long. The trim removed 5 bases at V and 8 bases at J, leaving 12 bases unmatched. CDR1 SNHLY and CDR2 FYNNEI come from the germline V gene. CDR3 sequence (DNA): TGTGCCAGCAGTCGCGGGAGAGGTTTTGGCGATGAGCAGTTCTTC. It translates to CASSRGRGFGDEQFF.

The chain is built from TRBV5-1 and TRBJ1-2, with TRBD1 identical over 8 bases. From germline, CDR1 is SGHRS and CDR2 YFSETQ. Trimming at V came to 1 base and at J to 3 bases, leaving 5 bases not matched to a gene. CDR3 length equals 15 residues. CDR3 coding DNA: TGCGCCAGCAGCTTGATTGCAGGGGGCGACTATGGCTACACCTTC. This translates into CASSLIAGGDYGYTF.

The V and J genes are TRBV7-9 and TRBJ2-7, with D perhaps matching TRBD2 (6 bases). This CDR3 region has 15 residues. Germline V gives CDR1 SEHNR, CDR2 FQNEAQ (reference sequence). With 6 bases removed from V and 0 bases from J, the gap between germline ends came to 15 bases. CDR3 loop: CASREGTDPSYEQYF. CDR3 coding DNA: TGTGCCAGCAGAGAAGGGACTGACCCCTCCTACGAGCAGTACTTC.

This clonotype was observed a handful of times. The chain employs TRBV7-9 and TRBJ1-4, with TRBD1 matching 11 bases. The trim removed 4 bases at V and 3 bases at J, leaving 4 bases unmatched. CDR3 length: 16 amino acids. Germline assignment: CDR1 SEHNR and CDR2 FQNEAQ (reference sequence). The CDR3 DNA sequence: TGTGCCAGCAGCTCCGGGGACAGGGGGGCTAATGAAAAACTGTTTTTT. Translating it yields CASSSGDRGANEKLFF.

This clonotype was observed a few times. A junction boundary mismatches the germline segment, possibly from a read error. The chain has TRBV2 and TRBJ2-7, with unresolved D. The germline V gene encodes CDR1 SNHLY and CDR2 FYNNEI. This CDR3 is built from 12 residues. CDR3 in amino acids: CASSDPNTDKNF. CDR3 DNA sequence: TGTGCCAGCAGTGATCCTAACACTGATAAAAACTTC.

This clonotype was seen more than once but under ten times. V gene TRBV7-9 combines with J gene TRBJ2-2, with a possible D match to TRBD1 (6 bases). Germline CDR1 SEHNR, CDR2 FQNEAQ (reference sequence). V was clipped by 6 bases and J by 0 bases, with 11 bases between them. This CDR3 has 15 amino acids. The CDR3 nucleotides read TGTGCCAGCAGGCGATCAGGGGCGAACACCGGGGAGCTGTTTTTT. Translating gives CASRRSGANTGELFF.

This clonotype was observed a handful of times. The J gene is TRBJ2-1, the V gene TRBV12-3 or TRBV12-4; D is perhaps TRBD1 or TRBD2 (5 bases each). V lost 10 bases and J 5 bases, leaving 21 bases between the germline ends. The CDR3 is made up of 15 amino acids. The CDR3 protein is CATSILMGRDNEQFF. The CDR3 nucleotides read TGTGCCACCTCGATATTAATGGGGCGGGACAATGAGCAGTTCTTC.

This sequence joins TRBV20-1 and TRBJ2-7; maybe TRBD2 (6 bases). The V and J ends lost 5 bases and 2 bases respectively, with 16 bases between them. CDR1 is DFQATT and CDR2 is SNEGSKA in the germline V gene (reference sequence). This CDR3 comprises 14 residues. The chain's CDR3 is CSASRTNPPYEQYF. In DNA form, the CDR3 reads TGCAGTGCTTCTCGGACTAACCCCCCCTACGAGCAGTACTTC.

The chain recombines TRBV12-3 or TRBV12-4 with TRBJ2-3, with no clear D. CDR3 length: 12 residues. V dropped 4 bases and J dropped 6 bases, with 8 bases sitting between them. CDR3 sequence: CASSYGFDTQYF. The CDR3 bases are TGTGCCAGCAGTTACGGGTTTGATACGCAGTATTTT.

This clonotype turned up a few times. The chain has TRBV19 and TRBJ2-2, with unresolved D. Germline CDR1 is LNHDA and CDR2 is SQIVND (reference sequence). This CDR3 has 13 amino acids. The germline V and J ends were trimmed by 10 bases and 3 bases, with 12 bases remaining between them. CDR3: CATLSADTGELFF. In DNA, the CDR3 is TGTGCCACCCTATCGGCGGACACCGGGGAGCTGTTTTTT.

Comments on this clonotype: One junction end disagrees with the germline gene, perhaps due to a read error. V is TRBV20-1 and J is TRBJ1-5; 9 bases fit TRBD1. Germline V gene sequence: CDR1 DFQATT, CDR2 SNEGSKA (reference sequence). CDR3 size: 13 residues. The CDR3 sequence: CSAPVRLQGAQIF. The CDR3 DNA reads TGCAGTGCCCCGGTACGGCTACAGGGGGCTCAGATATTT.

The rearrangement joins TRBV7-2 to TRBJ1-2, with D tentatively TRBD1 (5 bases). The V gene lost 0 bases and the J gene lost 0 bases, with 11 bases spanning the gap. Germline lookup yields CDR1 SGHTA and CDR2 FQGNSA. The CDR3 contains 16 residues. The CDR3 DNA reads TGTGCCAGCAGCTTAGCGCAGGGAATAGCTAACTATGGCTACACCTTC. The encoded protein is CASSLAQGIANYGYTF.

The chain joins TRBV11-2 to TRBJ2-4, with D unclear. CDR1 is SGHAT, CDR2 FQNNGV, per germline. V lost 4 bases, J lost 0 bases, and 10 bases lay in between. This CDR3 has 15 residues. CDR3 DNA sequence: TGTGCCAGCAGCTCCCTCCGTCTAGCCAAAAACATTCAGTACTTC. This gives the protein CASSSLRLAKNIQYF.

This clonotype showed up just a few times. The chain has TRBV19 and TRBJ2-3; no firm D call. The germline gives CDR1 LNHDA, CDR2 SQIVND (reference sequence). V dropped 3 bases and J dropped 6 bases, with 13 bases sitting between them. This CDR3 is 14 amino acids long. The CDR3 region has the DNA TGTGCCAGTAGTATTGGTCATAACAAGGATACGCAGTATTTT. Residues: CASSIGHNKDTQYF.